The following is a T cell receptor beta chain sequence with its context. In germline, CDR1 is SGHTA, CDR2 FQGTGA. The CDR3 has 13 amino acids. Trimming took 1 base from V and 3 from J, leaving 6 bases between them. The data derive from a study of blood T cell repertoires in COVID-19. Overall study context: The samples span acute and convalescent COVID-19 from the United States, Italy and Spain. Sample material is recorded as cDNA or gDNA derived from T cells, B-cell-depleted T cells, or PBMCs.

As processed by the authors: Reference gene primer amplification gave nucleated cell count estimates. TCRdb's copy holds only in-frame clones and misses some; the assay was immunoSEQ multiplex PCR. V, J and clone size derive from that table, while D and trimming were established from the DNA sequence. The sample has about 180,000 clones; around 80% are singletons. Sample: peripheral blood. The sequence was collected from a woman in her sixties with acute or convalescent COVID-19. The V gene is TRBV7-3, the J gene TRBJ1-1, with D perhaps TRBD1 (5 bases). CDR3 DNA sequence: TGTGCCAGCAGCTTAAGGGGGGACACTGAAGCTTTCTTT. Translation gives CASSLRGDTEAFF.